The sequence of this TCR beta chain was determined in a study of immune evolution from preneoplasia to lung adenocarcinoma. Findings and caveats of the study: Later-stage lesions seemingly showed higher T cell density and diversity than normal lung.

V lost 4 bases to trimming and J lost 8 bases, with 17 bases between them. Germline CDR1 SGHTA, CDR2 FQGNSA. The CDR3 spans 15 residues. Sequencing used immunoSEQ multiplex PCR; TCRdb keeps in-frame clones, though not all of them. The table shows 3,500 to 4,500 clones, with roughly 78% occurring only once. Notes on this clone: Its antigen remains unidentified.

The chain carries TRBV7-2 and TRBJ1-4; TRBD1 might be the D (6 bases). Sequenced sample: FFPE adjacent normal lung tissue. The TCR sequence derives from a person between 55 and 80 years old with lung adenocarcinoma. In nucleotides, the CDR3 is TGTGCCAGCAGCTCCCAACAGGGTAGTTGGGAAAAACTGTTTTTT. Translation gives CASSSQQGSWEKLFF.